This T cell receptor beta chain was identified in a study of CD4 and CD8 cells across lung adenocarcinoma regions. TCRdb passed the PCR reads through MiXCR, listing each CDR3 protein once. This sample has approximately 12,000 distinct CDR3 sequences; roughly 48% occur once, and the top ten carry 20% to 30%. Donors had localized lung adenocarcinoma, a non-small cell lung cancer. In this sample, this clonotype turned up many times. In germline, CDR1 is MNHNS, CDR2 SASEGT. There are 15 residues in the CDR3. The V call is TRBV6-1, the J call TRBJ2-1; 10 bases align to TRBD2. Judging by the DNA end, TRBJ2-7 fits better; the J call may be wrong. Specimen: CD8+ T cells from the margin of a lung tumor. This receptor was identified in a female donor with lung adenocarcinoma. The CD4 and CD8 labels of this study may be unreliable. CDR3 region: CASSRTSGTPYEQYF. The DNA for the CDR3 is TGTGCCAGCAGTAGGACTAGCGGTACTCCCTACGAGCAGTACTTC.